This TCR beta chain derives from a study of neoadjuvant nivolumab and ipilimumab in lung cancer. Between the trimmed V and J ends, which lost 0 bases and 9 bases, there was a span of 15 bases. CDR1 is SNHLY, CDR2 FYNNEI, per germline. The CDR3 covers 16 residues. Study outcomes and limitations: TCR receptors were sequenced in few samples. From pretherapy to surgery, tumor richness and clonality rose with dual therapy. TCR richness and clonality were higher in tumors than adjacent uninvolved lung. Pretherapy blood TCR richness correlated positively with resected tumor richness.

Measured with immunoSEQ multiplex PCR; TCRdb has only the in-frame clones, and not every one. Here the sample spans approximately 3,800 clones, around nine tenths being singletons. Points on this clone: Antigen: not known.

The source was adjacent normal lung tissue, collected after neoadjuvant nivolumab, alone or with ipilimumab, at or shortly before surgery. The sequence was obtained from an adult with non-small cell lung cancer. The gene calls are TRBV2 and TRBJ1-6, with D unclear. This CDR3 reads CASSEALRVTPSPLHF. In DNA form, the CDR3 reads TGTGCCAGCAGTGAAGCGCTTCGGGTGACGCCTTCACCCCTCCACTTT.